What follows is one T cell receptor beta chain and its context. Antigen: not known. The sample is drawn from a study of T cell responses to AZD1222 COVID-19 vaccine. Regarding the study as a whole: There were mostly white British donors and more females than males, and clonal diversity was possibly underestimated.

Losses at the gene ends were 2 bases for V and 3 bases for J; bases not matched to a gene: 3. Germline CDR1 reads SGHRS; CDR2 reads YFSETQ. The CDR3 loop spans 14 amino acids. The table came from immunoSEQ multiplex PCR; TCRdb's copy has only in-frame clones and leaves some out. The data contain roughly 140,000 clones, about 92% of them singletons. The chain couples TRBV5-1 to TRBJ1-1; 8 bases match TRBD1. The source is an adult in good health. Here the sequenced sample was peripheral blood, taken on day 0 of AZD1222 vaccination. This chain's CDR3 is CASSLQGGYTEAFF. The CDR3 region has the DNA TGCGCCAGCAGCTTACAGGGGGGTTACACTGAAGCTTTCTTT.